This T cell receptor (beta chain) was sequenced in a study of blood T cells in healthy people across ages. Study results and limitations: The unsorted PBMCs prevented any conclusive comparison of naive versus antigen-experienced cells.

The CDR3 extends over 17 amino acids. The germline V gene has CDR1 SGHRS and CDR2 YFSETQ. J gave up 4 bases and V 4 bases, and 12 bases lay outside the gene matches. This clonotype was seen more than once but under ten times. The antigen is not known. The second PCR ran about 6 to 12 cycles with a sample-barcoded 5' primer and J-beta primers. TCRdb reprocessed the 5' RACE reads via MiXCR and lists one record per CDR3 protein. The sample has about 1,400,000 distinct CDR3 sequences, 42% seen once. The clonotype originates from a woman between 18 and 30 years old in good health. The rearrangement joins TRBV5-1 to TRBJ2-2; 8 positions agree with TRBD2. The specimen sequenced was blood. The CDR3 protein is CASSLTWTSQGTGELFF. The CDR3 DNA sequence: TGCGCCAGCAGCCTCACCTGGACTAGCCAGGGCACCGGGGAGCTGTTTTTT.